These 11 T cell receptor beta chains came from one sample sequenced in a study of cytomegalovirus exposure and HLA in healthy donors. The primer mix had 60 Vbeta and 13 Jbeta primers. Clones were sequenced by immunoSEQ multiplex PCR, and TCRdb holds only the in-frame ones, with some missing. The table includes roughly 200,000 clones, 70% to 90% detected once. The sample was PBMCs. These receptors were taken from a woman in her 50s in good health and CMV-seronegative.

The chain links TRBV11-3 to TRBJ2-7; 9 nucleotides align to TRBD2. J gave up 6 bases and V 1 base, and 10 bases lay outside the gene matches. Germline V lookup: CDR1 SGHNT, CDR2 YENEEA. The CDR3 length is 16 residues. The CDR3 DNA sequence: TGTGCCAGCAGCTTAGGTATGGGCGGGAGGGCCGCCGAGCAGTACTTC. Translating gives CASSLGMGGRAAEQYF.

The chain uses TRBV2 and TRBJ1-1, with D perhaps TRBD1 (5 bases). The germline V gene encodes CDR1 SNHLY and CDR2 FYNNEI. The germline V and J ends were trimmed by 7 bases and 3 bases, with 12 bases remaining between them. The CDR3 is made up of 13 amino acids. The CDR3 DNA sequence: TGTGCCAGCACAGGGCAGGGCTACACTGAAGCTTTCTTT. It specifies CASTGQGYTEAFF.

In DNA, the CDR3 is TGTGCCAGCAGCTACGACAGGGCTCCGAGTTCACCCCTCCACTTT. This gives the protein CASSYDRAPSSPLHF. The chain joins TRBV6-5 to TRBJ1-6; TRBD1 aligns across 7 bases. Unmatched junction bases numbered 11, after V lost 6 bases and J lost 9 bases. The CDR3 length is 15 residues. The germline CDR1 and CDR2 sequences are MNHEY and SVGAGI.

In its sample, this clone was seen once. This chain joins TRBV11-2 and TRBJ2-1; 15 bases map to TRBD2. With 1 base clipped from V and 10 bases from J, the junction kept 2 bases outside the gene matches. The CDR3 spans 15 residues. Germline V gene data show CDR1 as SGHAT and CDR2 as FQNNGV. This chain's CDR3 is CASSLAGTSGREQFF. For the CDR3, the DNA is TGTGCCAGCAGCTTAGCTGGGACTAGCGGGAGGGAGCAGTTCTTC.

The gene calls are TRBV10-3 and TRBJ2-1; the match to TRBD1 covers 8 bases. The V and J ends lost 10 bases and 6 bases, in that order; junction bases with no gene match: 2. The V gene's germline CDR1 is ENHRY and CDR2 SYGVKD. The CDR3 covers 11 residues. CDR3 coding DNA: TGTGCCACCGGGACAGGCAATGAGCAGTTCTTC. This codes for CATGTGNEQFF.

This clone was picked up a small number of times. This chain links TRBV7-9 with TRBJ2-3; a possible D gene is TRBD2 (6 bases). V was trimmed by 7 bases and J by 5 bases, leaving 13 bases between them. The CDR3 extends over 13 amino acids. Germline lookup yields CDR1 SEHNR and CDR2 FQNEAQ (reference sequence). The CDR3 sequence is CASTTLGRDTQYF. The DNA of the CDR3 is TGTGCCAGCACCACCCTCGGGAGAGATACGCAGTATTTT. Full variable domain (rest looked up from reference TRBV7-9 and TRBJ2-3): DTGVSQNPRHKITKRGQNVTFRCDPISEHNRLYWYRQTLGQGPEFLTYFQNEAQLEKSRLLSDRFSAERPKGSFSTLEIQRTEQGDSAMYLCASTTLGRDTQYFGPGTRLTVL.

This rearrangement joins TRBV18 to TRBJ2-7; 7 nucleotides match TRBD1. The trim removed 3 bases at V and 5 bases at J, leaving 7 bases unmatched. The CDR3 sequence is 14 residues long. From germline, CDR1 is KGHSH and CDR2 LQKENI. The CDR3 DNA reads TGTGCCAGCTCACCGGACAGGTTGTGGAACGAGCAGTACTTC. This encodes CASSPDRLWNEQYF. Combining the CDR3 with reference TRBV18 and TRBJ2-7 gives the whole variable domain NAGVMQNPRHLVRRRGQEARLRCSPMKGHSHVYWYRQLPEEGLKFMVYLQKENIIDESGMPKERFSAEFPKEGPSILRIQQVVRGDSAAYFCASSPDRLWNEQYFGPGTRLTVT.

The chain joins TRBV25-1 to TRBJ2-2; possible D gene TRBD1, 6 bases. Trimming shortened V by 8 bases and J by 6 bases, and 16 bases separated the two germline ends. The CDR3 is 14 residues long. Looked up from germline, CDR1 is MGHDK and CDR2 is SYGVNS. CDR3 amino acids: CASCKGDRAGELFF. Here the CDR3 DNA reads TGTGCCAGCTGTAAGGGGGATCGTGCCGGGGAGCTGTTTTTT.

This sequence joins TRBV4-2 and TRBJ2-1, with 13 nucleotides matching TRBD2. The CDR3 covers 16 residues. V lost 0 bases and J lost 9; bases outside the gene matches: 5. Germline values: CDR1 LGHNA, CDR2 YNFKEQ. CDR3 sequence (DNA): TGTGCCAGCAGCCAAGATTGGGGGACTAGCGGGATTGAGCAGTTCTTC. It is translated as CASSQDWGTSGIEQFF.

This clone was seen a single time. Other DNA sequences within the sample encode an identical CDR3. This chain uses TRBV28 with TRBJ2-7; the D gene is possibly TRBD2 (6 bases). CDR3 size: 13 residues. Germline CDR1 is MDHEN and CDR2 is SYDVKM. The ends were cut back, 4 bases at V and 6 bases at J, with 13 bases in the middle. CDR3 in amino acids: CASSSGRNGEQYF. The CDR3 region has the DNA TGTGCCAGCAGTTCTGGGAGGAACGGCGAGCAGTACTTC.

V gene TRBV2 combines with J gene TRBJ1-3, with TRBD1 identical over 9 bases. V lost 6 bases, J lost 2 bases, and 5 bases stayed unmatched. Germline CDR1 reads SNHLY; CDR2 reads FYNNEI. The CDR3 extends over 15 amino acids. Written as DNA, the CDR3 is TGTGCCAGCAGGGATCGGACAGGGGCTGGAAACACCATATATTTT. Translating it yields CASRDRTGAGNTIYF.